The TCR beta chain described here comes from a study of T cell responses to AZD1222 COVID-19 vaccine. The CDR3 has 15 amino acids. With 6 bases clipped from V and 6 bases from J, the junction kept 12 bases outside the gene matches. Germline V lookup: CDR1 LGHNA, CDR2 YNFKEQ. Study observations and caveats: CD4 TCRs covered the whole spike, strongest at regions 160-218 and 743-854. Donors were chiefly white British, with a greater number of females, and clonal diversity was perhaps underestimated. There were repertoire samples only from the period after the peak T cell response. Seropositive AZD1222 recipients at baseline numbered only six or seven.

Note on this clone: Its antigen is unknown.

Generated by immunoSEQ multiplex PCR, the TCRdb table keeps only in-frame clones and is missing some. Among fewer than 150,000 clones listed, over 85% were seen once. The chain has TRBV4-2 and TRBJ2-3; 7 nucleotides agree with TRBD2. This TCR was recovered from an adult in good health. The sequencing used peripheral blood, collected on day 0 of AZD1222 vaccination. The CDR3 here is CASSYLADLQDTQYF. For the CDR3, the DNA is TGTGCCAGCAGTTATCTAGCGGACCTCCAGGATACGCAGTATTTT.